A single sample is the source of the 7 T cell receptor beta chains below, sequenced in a study of T cell responses to AZD1222 COVID-19 vaccine. The protocol was immunoSEQ multiplex PCR, while the TCRdb copy is restricted to in-frame clones and leaves out a portion. This table has some 100,000 clones, about 82% appearing once. The sequencing used peripheral blood, collected 28 days after the second AZD1222 dose. The receptors come from an adult who received the AZD1222 COVID-19 vaccine.

The rearrangement links TRBV5-1 to TRBJ1-1; TRBD1 is a possible D gene (5 bases). Per the germline V gene, CDR1 is SGHRS and CDR2 is YFSETQ. The CDR3 is 14 residues long. V lost 0 bases to trimming and J lost 0 bases, with 6 bases between them. CDR3 sequence (DNA): TGCGCCAGCAGCTTGGTGACAGTGAACACTGAAGCTTTCTTT. Translated, it gives CASSLVTVNTEAFF.

The chain employs TRBV6-6 and TRBJ2-3, with a possible D match to TRBD2 (6 bases). Germline V gene sequence: CDR1 MNHNY, CDR2 SVGAGI (reference sequence). V was trimmed by 5 bases and J by 6 bases, leaving 18 bases between them. The CDR3 length is 15 residues. CDR3 sequence (DNA): TGTGCCAGCAGTACCTCGGGACTTTTTTCGGATACGCAGTATTTT. Amino acid sequence: CASSTSGLFSDTQYF.

J is TRBJ2-1 and V is TRBV9, with TRBD2 matching 8 bases. From germline, CDR1 is SGDLS and CDR2 YYNGEE. The V segment lost 0 bases and the J segment 5 bases; nucleotides outside the gene matches: 4. The CDR3 runs 15 residues. CDR3 region: CASSVVSGKNNEQFF. The CDR3 nucleotides read TGTGCCAGCAGCGTAGTTAGCGGGAAAAACAATGAGCAGTTCTTC.

The chain is built from TRBV14 and TRBJ2-7; 15 bases align to TRBD2. The CDR3 has 17 amino acids. Germline V gene sequence: CDR1 SGHDN, CDR2 FVKESK. V was clipped by 4 bases and J by 0 bases; unmatched bases: 4. The CDR3 is CASSRTSGRAYSYEQYF. DNA for the CDR3: TGTGCCAGCAGCCGGACTAGCGGGAGGGCCTACTCCTACGAGCAGTACTTC.

V gene TRBV12-3 or TRBV12-4 combines with J gene TRBJ2-7; the D gene is possibly TRBD2 (6 bases). Trimming took off 1 base at V and 6 bases at J, with 10 bases between the two ends. The CDR3 loop spans 13 amino acids. The CDR3 DNA reads as TGTGCCAGCAGTTTAGGCGGGGACCTCGAGCAGTACTTC. This gives the protein CASSLGGDLEQYF.

The V gene is TRBV15, the J gene TRBJ1-3; D remains unclear. The germline V gene has CDR1 LNHNV and CDR2 YYDKDF (reference sequence). The germline V and J ends were trimmed by 0 bases and 0 bases, with 6 bases remaining between them. The CDR3 totals 15 residues. CDR3 DNA: TGTGCCACCAGCAGAGACCGACACTCTGGAAACACCATATATTTT. Its translation: CATSRDRHSGNTIYF. Looking up the rest from reference TRBV15 and TRBJ1-3 gives the full variable domain: DAMVIQNPRYQVTQFGKPVTLSCSQTLNHNVMYWYQQKSSQAPKLLFHYYDKDFNNEADTPDNFQSRRPNTSFCFLDIRSPGLGDTAMYLCATSRDRHSGNTIYFGEGSWLTVV.

The V and J genes are TRBV7-9 and TRBJ2-7, with D uncertain. Germline V gene data show CDR1 as SEHNR and CDR2 as FQNEAQ (reference sequence). CDR3 length equals 12 residues. V gave up 10 bases and J gave up 3 bases, with 13 bases separating them. This CDR3 is CATRRSDYEQYF. The DNA for the CDR3 is TGTGCCACGAGGCGCTCGGACTACGAGCAGTACTTC. Full variable domain (remainder filled in from reference TRBV7-9 and TRBJ2-7): DTGVSQNPRHKITKRGQNVTFRCDPISEHNRLYWYRQTLGQGPEFLTYFQNEAQLEKSRLLSDRFSAERPKGSFSTLEIQRTEQGDSAMYLCATRRSDYEQYFGPGTRLTVT.